This T cell receptor (beta chain) is from a study of beta chain features in type 1 diabetes. In the study overall: The study found patients and healthy donors alike in age, gender and cell yields. There were 107,917,701 sorted cells examined across all samples.

V was pared by 3 bases and J by 5 bases, with 3 bases of the junction left unmatched. Germline V gene data show CDR1 as SGHTA and CDR2 as FQGNSA. The CDR3 has 14 amino acids. Via the markers CD45RO/CCR7/CD25/CD127/CD95/CD27, stem cell-like memory, regulatory, central memory and naive CD4+ cells were sorted. Since all of the isolated RNA was reverse transcribed, expressed TCRB transcripts were what got sequenced. TCRdb's copy holds only in-frame clones and misses some; the assay was immunoSEQ multiplex PCR. The data hold a few hundred thousand clones, with approximately 13% observed a single time. The chain joins TRBV7-2 to TRBJ2-5; 10 nucleotides align to TRBD2. The source material was naive CD4+ T cells from blood. The TCR comes from a man aged 25 to 40 in good health. The CDR3 here is CASSFQRGGETQYF. The CDR3 DNA reads as TGTGCCAGCAGCTTCCAGCGGGGGGGCGAGACCCAGTACTTC.